This TCR beta chain was retrieved from a study of blood T cell repertoires in COVID-19. Study as a whole: Sources were T cells, B-cell-depleted T cells, or PBMCs; the material itself was cDNA or gDNA.

In the study's own analysis: Estimation of nucleated cell counts relied on the amplification of reference gene primers. Only in-frame clones appear in the TCRdb table, and some are missing; sequencing was by immunoSEQ multiplex PCR. V, J and clone size are those of that table, while D and trimming were read from the DNA. The table lists 120,000 or so clones, around 85% of them singletons. Sequencing input: peripheral blood. This TCR was recovered from a woman between 50 and 59 years old with acute or convalescent COVID-19.

The CDR3 region has the DNA TGCAGCGTTGATGGGGGGGACTATAACTCCTACAATGAGCAGTTCTTC. Amino acids: CSVDGGDYNSYNEQFF. V usage is TRBV29-1 and J usage is TRBJ2-1; TRBD2 matches at 7 bases. The length of the CDR3 is 16 residues. After removal of 3 bases from V and 0 bases from J, the junction contained 8 bases not matched to a gene. CDR1 and CDR2 (germline): SQVTM, ANQGSEA.